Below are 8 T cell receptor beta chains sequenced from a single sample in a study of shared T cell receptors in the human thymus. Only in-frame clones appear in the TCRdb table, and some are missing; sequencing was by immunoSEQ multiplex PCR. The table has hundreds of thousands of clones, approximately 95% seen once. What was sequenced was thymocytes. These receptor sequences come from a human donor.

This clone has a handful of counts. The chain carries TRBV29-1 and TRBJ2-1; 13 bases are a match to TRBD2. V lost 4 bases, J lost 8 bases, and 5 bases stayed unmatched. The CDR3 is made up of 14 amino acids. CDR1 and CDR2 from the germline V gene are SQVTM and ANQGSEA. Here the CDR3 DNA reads TGCAGCGTTGGCCCACTAGCGGGAGGGGATGAGCAGTTCTTC. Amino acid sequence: CSVGPLAGGDEQFF.

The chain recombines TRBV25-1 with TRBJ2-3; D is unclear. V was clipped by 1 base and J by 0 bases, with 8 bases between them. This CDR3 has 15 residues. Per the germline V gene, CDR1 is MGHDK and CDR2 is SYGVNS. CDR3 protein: CASSESVISTDTQYF. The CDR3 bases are TGTGCCAGCAGTGAATCTGTCATTAGCACAGATACGCAGTATTTT.

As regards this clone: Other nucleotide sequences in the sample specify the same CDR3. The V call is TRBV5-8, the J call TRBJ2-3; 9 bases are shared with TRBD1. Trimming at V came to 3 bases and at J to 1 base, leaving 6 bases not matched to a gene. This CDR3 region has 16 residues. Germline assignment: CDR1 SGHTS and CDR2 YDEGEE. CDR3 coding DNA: TGTGCCAGCAGCTACCGGACAGGGGAGGGCACAGATACGCAGTATTTT. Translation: CASSYRTGEGTDTQYF.

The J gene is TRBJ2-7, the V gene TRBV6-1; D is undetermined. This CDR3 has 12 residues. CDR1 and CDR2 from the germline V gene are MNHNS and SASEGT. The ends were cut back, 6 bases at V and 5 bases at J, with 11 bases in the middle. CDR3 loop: CASSPQGDEQYF. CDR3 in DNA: TGTGCCAGCAGCCCACAAGGCGACGAGCAGTACTTC.

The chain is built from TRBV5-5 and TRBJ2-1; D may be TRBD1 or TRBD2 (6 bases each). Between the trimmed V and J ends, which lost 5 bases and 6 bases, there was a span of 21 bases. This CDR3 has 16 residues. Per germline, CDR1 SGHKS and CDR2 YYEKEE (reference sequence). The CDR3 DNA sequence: TGTGCCAGCAGTAGAACTCAAGGGGGGTCTGGCAATGAGCAGTTCTTC. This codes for CASSRTQGGSGNEQFF.

The CDR3 reads CASKGTEIAYEQYF. CDR3 bases: TGTGCCAGCAAAGGGACCGAGATAGCCTACGAGCAGTACTTC. The rearrangement links TRBV28 to TRBJ2-7; perhaps D is TRBD1 or TRBD2 (5 bases each). There are 14 residues in the CDR3. The V gene lost 7 bases and the J gene lost 2 bases, with 15 bases spanning the gap. Germline CDR1 MDHEN, CDR2 SYDVKM.

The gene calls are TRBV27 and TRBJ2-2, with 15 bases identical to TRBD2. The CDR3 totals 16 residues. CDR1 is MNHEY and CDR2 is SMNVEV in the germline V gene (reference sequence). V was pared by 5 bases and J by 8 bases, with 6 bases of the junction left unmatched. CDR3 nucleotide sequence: TGTGCCAGCAGTCCGCCGGGACTAGCGGGAGGAGGGGAGCTGTTTTTT. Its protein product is CASSPPGLAGGGELFF.

The CDR3 DNA sequence: TGCAGCGTCTTCACTAGCGGGGCTAGCTCCTACAATGAGCAGTTCTTC. Protein sequence: CSVFTSGASSYNEQFF. The J gene is TRBJ2-1, the V gene TRBV29-1; 10 bases agree with TRBD2. The germline V gene encodes CDR1 SQVTM and CDR2 ANQGSEA. This CDR3 has 16 amino acids. The trim removed 6 bases at V and 0 bases at J, leaving 8 bases unmatched.